This paragraph covers one TCR beta chain sequence. Its antigen is unknown. These data are taken from a study of long-term antiretroviral therapy in people with HIV. Findings and limits, study-wide: Neither ART adherence, viral resistance nor therapy changes were documented. Blood dates from the mid-2000s to the late 2010s, possibly under older ART regimens.

Each donor provided at least one pre-ART PBMC sample and at least two post-ART PBMC samples. In each sample, roughly 0.9-10 million cryopreserved PBMC were present before DNA extraction. CDR1 SGHKS and CDR2 YYEKEE come from the germline V gene (reference sequence). The CDR3 has 18 amino acids. After removal of 2 bases from V and 2 bases from J, the junction contained 14 bases not matched to a gene. An immunoSEQ assay, version v3.0, was performed at survey level. The method was immunoSEQ multiplex PCR; TCRdb's version includes in-frame clones alone and lacks a portion of them. This sample has just under 35,000 clones, with around 84% found just once.

The chain employs TRBV5-5 and TRBJ2-3; 7 bases fit TRBD2. The source of this sequence is a woman younger than 45 with HIV. The sample consisted of unsorted PBMCs, taken approximately 2.7 years before starting antiretroviral therapy. The CDR3 DNA is TGTGCCAGCAGCTTAGGAGCTAGCGGTTCGAGAGTCACAGATACGCAGTATTTT. Amino acids: CASSLGASGSRVTDTQYF.